This TCR beta chain was captured by sequencing in a study of early T cells in non-severe SARS-CoV-2 infection. TCRdb recomputed calls from the 5' RACE reads with MiXCR, one row per CDR3 protein. The sample lists about 56,000 distinct CDR3 sequences, about 15% occurring once. V shed 5 bases, J shed 5 bases, and the junction held 13 bases outside the gene matches. The germline V gene encodes CDR1 SGHVS and CDR2 FNYEAQ. The CDR3 is 16 amino acids. The rearrangement links TRBV7-6 to TRBJ2-7; 9 bases are a match to TRBD1. Sample: whole blood, taken at baseline. This TCR was sampled from an adult who was a healthcare worker with PCR-confirmed SARS-CoV-2 infection or an uninfected control (not recorded which). In DNA, the CDR3 is TGTGCCAGCAGCCTGGCGGGACAGGGTAGGTCGGACGAGCAGTACTTC. This codes for CASSLAGQGRSDEQYF.